The TCR beta chain under discussion was sequenced for a study of blood T cells in healthy people across ages. Looked up from germline, CDR1 is LGHDT and CDR2 is YNNKEL (reference sequence). The CDR3 sequence is 15 residues long. Every donor gave roughly 9.2 milliliters of peripheral blood. A second roughly 6 to 11 cycle PCR used barcoded and J-beta primers. In TCRdb, the 5' RACE reads were re-called with MiXCR into one record per CDR3 protein. The table has some 1 million distinct CDR3 sequences, 45% seen once. A word on this clonotype: The junction departs from the called germline gene at one end, perhaps through a read error.

This clonotype was sampled from a woman in her fifties or sixties in good health. V is TRBV3-1 and J is TRBJ2-1; D not certain. Input material: blood. The CDR3 region is CTSSQGPQAYNEQFF. In DNA form, the CDR3 reads TGTACCAGCAGCCAAGGTCCCCAGGCCTACAATGAGCAGTTCTTC.